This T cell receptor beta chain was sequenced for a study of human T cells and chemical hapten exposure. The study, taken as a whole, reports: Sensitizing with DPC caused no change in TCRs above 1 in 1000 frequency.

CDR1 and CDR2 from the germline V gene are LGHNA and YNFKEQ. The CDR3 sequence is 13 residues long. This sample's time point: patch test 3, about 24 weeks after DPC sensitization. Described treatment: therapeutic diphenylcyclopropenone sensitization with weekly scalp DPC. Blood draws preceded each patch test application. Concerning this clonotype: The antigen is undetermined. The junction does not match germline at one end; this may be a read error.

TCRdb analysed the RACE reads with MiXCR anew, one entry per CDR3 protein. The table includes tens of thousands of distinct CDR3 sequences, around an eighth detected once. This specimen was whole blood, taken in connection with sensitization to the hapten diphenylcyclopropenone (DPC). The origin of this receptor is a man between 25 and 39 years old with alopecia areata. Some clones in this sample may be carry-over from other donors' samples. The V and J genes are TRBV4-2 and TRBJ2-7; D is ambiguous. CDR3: CASSQDFGAIPQF. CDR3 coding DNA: TGTGCCAGCAGCCAAGATTTTGGCGCCATACCACAATTC.